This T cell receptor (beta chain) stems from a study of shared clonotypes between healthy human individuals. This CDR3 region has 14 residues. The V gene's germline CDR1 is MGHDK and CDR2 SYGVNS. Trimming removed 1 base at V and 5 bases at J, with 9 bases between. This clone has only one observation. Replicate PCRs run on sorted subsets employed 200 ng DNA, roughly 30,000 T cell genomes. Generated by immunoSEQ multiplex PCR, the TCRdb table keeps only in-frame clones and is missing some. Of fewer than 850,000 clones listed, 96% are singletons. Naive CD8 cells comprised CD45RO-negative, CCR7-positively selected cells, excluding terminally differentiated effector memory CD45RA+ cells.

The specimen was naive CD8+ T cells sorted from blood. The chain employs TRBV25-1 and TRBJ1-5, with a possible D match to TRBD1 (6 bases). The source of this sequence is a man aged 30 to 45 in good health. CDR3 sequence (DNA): TGTGCCAGCAGTGAATGGGACATTGATCAGCCCCAGCATTTT. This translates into CASSEWDIDQPQHF.